The 15 T cell receptor beta chains below come from one sample, sequenced in a study of T cells in women clearing cervical HPV infection. Profiled with immunoSEQ multiplex PCR; TCRdb holds only in-frame clones, not every one. The record lists tens of thousands of clones, of which the ten most abundant hold 1% to 1.5%. Sequences were obtained from blood buffy coat. These receptors all come from a woman between 18 and 69 years old with a cervical HPV16 infection that either progressed to CIN3+ or cleared (not recorded which).

In the case of this clone: The read gets to within 3 residues of the CDR3 end, and the germline J gene fills in the rest. The chain recombines TRBV7-2 with TRBJ2-2, with a possible D match to TRBD1 (6 bases). Germline lookup yields CDR1 SGHTA and CDR2 FQGNSA. The CDR3 is made up of 14 amino acids. The CDR3 bases that were read are TGTGCCAGCAGCTTAGGCAGAGGGGGTGAAAAG. Translated, it gives CASSLGRGGEK. From start to end, the CDR3 is CASSLGRGGEKLFF.

Note on this clone: The read ends 3 residues early relative to the CDR3; the germline J gene fills the gap. This sequence joins TRBV19 and TRBJ2-1, with 7 bases aligning to TRBD1. The CDR3 is made up of 15 amino acids. CDR1 is LNHDA, CDR2 SQIVND, per germline (reference sequence). V was pared by 3 bases and J by 6 bases, with 8 bases of the junction left unmatched. Here the CDR3 reads CASSIRPAGGNEQFF. Partial CDR3 DNA: TGTGCCAGTAGTATCCGCCCGGCAGGGGGCAATGAG.

Regarding this clone: The sequence runs out 3 residues before the end of the CDR3; the remainder is reconstructed from the germline J gene. The chain has TRBV7-9 and TRBJ2-7; 9 bases line up with TRBD2. The CDR3 length is 13 residues. With 8 bases clipped from V and 1 base from J, the junction kept 3 bases outside the gene matches. Germline V gene sequence: CDR1 SEHNR, CDR2 FQNEAQ (reference sequence). The sequenced part of the CDR3 DNA is TGTGCCAGCGCTACTAGCGGGTCCTACGAG. It codes for CASATSGSYE. The full CDR3 protein reads CASATSGSYEQYF.

A note on this clone: The missing CDR3 end, 3 residues past where the read stops, is filled in from the germline J gene. The chain combines TRBV7-2 with TRBJ2-5; D possibly corresponds to TRBD1 (5 bases). Trimming stripped 2 bases from V and 5 bases from J, with 12 bases between. Germline CDR1 reads SGHTA; CDR2 reads FQGNSA. This CDR3 is built from 14 residues. CDR3 protein: CASSLQGSYETQYF. CDR3 DNA (partial): TGTGCCAGCAGCTTACAGGGTAGCTACGAGACC.

Turning to this clone: The read terminates 3 residues before the CDR3 end, so the remaining end is supplied by the germline J gene. The chain combines TRBV30 with TRBJ1-2; D is perhaps TRBD1 (5 bases). The CDR3 length is 13 residues. Looked up from germline, CDR1 is GTSNPN and CDR2 is SVGIG (reference sequence). CDR3 in amino acids: CAWLAGGRHTYTF. Partial CDR3 DNA: TGTGCCTGGTTAGCGGGGGGTCGGCATACC.

Concerning this clone itself: The read finishes 3 residues shy of the CDR3 end, and the germline J gene is used to complete it. The genes are TRBV7-3 and TRBJ2-1, with a weak D call TRBD2 (5 bases). Trimming took off 1 base at V and 5 bases at J, with 15 bases between the two ends. Germline CDR1 reads SGHTA; CDR2 reads FQGTGA. This CDR3 has 16 amino acids. The CDR3 loop is CASSLRPAVGDNEQFF. CDR3 DNA (partial): TGTGCCAGCAGCTTAAGGCCAGCGGTGGGAGACAATGAG.

With regard to this clone: From the germline J gene comes the end of the CDR3, since the read stops 3 residues before it. The chain links TRBV20-1 to TRBJ2-7; D not resolved. There are 13 residues in the CDR3. Trimming removed 6 bases at V and 0 bases at J, with 12 bases between. Germline assignment: CDR1 DFQATT and CDR2 SNEGSKA (reference sequence). CDR3 bases read: TGCAGTGCCTTGGGCGTAGGCTCCTACGAG. This codes for CSALGVGSYE. The complete CDR3 sequence is CSALGVGSYEQYF.

For this clone: The CDR3 end lies 3 residues beyond the end of the read and is filled in from the germline J gene. V is TRBV19 and J is TRBJ2-7, with 8 bases lining up with TRBD1. The V and J ends lost 9 bases and 3 bases, in that order; junction bases with no gene match: 10. The CDR3 covers 14 residues. Germline-derived CDR1 and CDR2 are LNHDA and SQIVND (reference sequence). CDR3 DNA, as far as it was read: TGTGCCAGAGATGGGAGGACAGGGAACTACGAG. Amino acids: CARDGRTGNYE. The CDR3 in its entirety is CARDGRTGNYEQYF.

With respect to this clone: The read finishes 3 residues shy of the CDR3 end, and the germline J gene is used to complete it. V and J are TRBV6-1 and TRBJ2-1; 13 nucleotides align to TRBD2. With V trimmed by 2 bases and J by 5 bases, 3 bases remained unmatched. The CDR3 consists of 16 residues. Germline CDR1 and CDR2: MNHNS and SASEGT. The part of the CDR3 DNA that was read is TGTGCCAGCAGTGAACCGACTAGCGGGAGGAACAATGAG. It encodes CASSEPTSGRNNE. The whole CDR3 is CASSEPTSGRNNEQFF.

A word on this clone: The read terminates 3 residues ahead of where the CDR3 ends, so the germline J gene completes it. The rearrangement joins TRBV18 to TRBJ2-7; D might be TRBD2 (6 bases). The CDR3 totals 15 residues. Deletions cut 6 bases from V and 3 bases from J, with 18 bases between. The germline V gene has CDR1 KGHSH and CDR2 LQKENI. CDR3 DNA, as far as it was read: TGTGCCAGCTCCCCTATCGGGGGATGGGTCTACGAG. It is translated as CASSPIGGWVYE. The entire CDR3 reads CASSPIGGWVYEQYF.

A remark on this clone: The missing CDR3 end, 3 residues past where the read stops, is filled in from the germline J gene. V and J are TRBV20-1 and TRBJ2-3, with a possible D match to TRBD2 (6 bases). The CDR3 is 13 residues long. Trimming cost V 7 bases and J 5 bases, with 16 bases left between them. Germline CDR1 and CDR2: DFQATT and SNEGSKA (reference sequence). CDR3 residues: CSGLWGEIDTQYF. The DNA read from the CDR3 is TGCAGTGGCCTCTGGGGGGAAATAGATACG.

Note on this clone: The CDR3 end falls 3 residues outside the read, so it is completed with the germline J gene. The chain employs TRBV10-1 and TRBJ1-1; tentative D call: TRBD1 (5 bases). The CDR3 runs to 14 residues. Germline-derived CDR1 and CDR2 are WNHNN and SYGVQD (reference sequence). The V end was cut by 3 bases, the J end by 2 bases, with 10 bases between. The CDR3 region is CASSENQGNTEAFF. The covered CDR3 bases are TGCGCCAGCAGTGAAAACCAGGGCAACACTGAA.

A word on this clone: The read terminates 3 residues ahead of where the CDR3 ends, so the germline J gene completes it. This chain joins TRBV20-1 and TRBJ2-5, with D possibly matching TRBD1 (5 bases). The germline V and J ends were trimmed by 4 bases and 3 bases, with 6 bases remaining between them. Germline assignment: CDR1 DFQATT and CDR2 SNEGSKA (reference sequence). CDR3 length equals 11 residues. CDR3 protein: CSATREETQYF. Incomplete CDR3 DNA: TGCAGTGCTACCAGGGAAGAGACC.

Concerning this clone: Read data end 3 residues before the CDR3 end; the end is taken from the germline J gene. The chain is built from TRBV5-4 and TRBJ2-3; the D gene is possibly TRBD2 (5 bases). In germline, CDR1 is SGHNT, CDR2 YYREEE (reference sequence). The CDR3 totals 15 residues. Trimming took 5 bases from V and 4 from J, leaving 17 bases between them. The chain's CDR3 is CASSPREGVADTQYF. CDR3 bases read: TGTGCCAGCAGTCCCCGCGAGGGCGTGGCAGATACG.

The CDR3 is CASSPRTSPRGETQYF. Incomplete CDR3 DNA: TGTGCCAGCAGCCCCCGGACTAGTCCTCGAGGGGAGACC. The chain combines TRBV9 with TRBJ2-5; TRBD2 agrees at 7 bases. Read coverage stops 3 residues before the CDR3 terminus; the germline J gene supplies the remainder. The germline V gene has CDR1 SGDLS and CDR2 YYNGEE. The CDR3 is made up of 16 amino acids. The V gene end was trimmed by 4 bases and the J gene end by 5 bases; junction bases not matched to a gene: 14.